Described below is a single TCR beta chain sequence and its context. Sequenced by immunoSEQ multiplex PCR; TCRdb stores in-frame clones only, minus some. The sample contains approximately 260,000 clones, 70% to 90% of which appear only once. Self-reported history from a screening survey and questionnaire set each donor's cohort. These data are taken from a study of blood T cell repertoires in COVID-19. Looking at the study overall: Nucleic acid was either cDNA or gDNA, and it came from T cells, B-cell-depleted T cells, or PBMCs.

CDR1 and CDR2 from the germline V gene are LGHNA and YNFKEQ. The CDR3 covers 14 residues. Germline trimming cut 4 bases from V and 7 bases from J; bases unmatched to any gene: 7. The sequence was collected from a woman between 50 and 59 years old who had been exposed to COVID-19. V usage is TRBV4-2 and J usage is TRBJ2-7; 10 bases are shared with TRBD1. The sequencing sample was made of PBMCs or T cells enriched from blood (not recorded which). The CDR3 protein is CASSLGTGVEEQYF. The DNA for the CDR3 is TGTGCCAGCAGCCTGGGGACAGGGGTGGAGGAGCAGTACTTC.